This T cell receptor (beta chain) appears in the sequencing data of a study of post-analysis software for immune sequencing data. At the level of the study: Relapsing-remitting, secondary progressive and progressive-relapsing multiple sclerosis were all included among the disease courses.

As for this clonotype: Its specificity is unknown.

The study's findings and limits: Compared with controls, patients showed significantly lower normalized Chao1 diversity. In patients, TRBV5-6, TRBV5-1 and TRBV20-1 belonged to about five TRBV segments found more frequently than in controls.

This CDR3 comprises 15 residues. The V segment lost 4 bases and the J segment 5 bases; nucleotides outside the gene matches: 7. Germline CDR1 is SGHRS and CDR2 is YFSETQ. The library was made from cDNA and included unique molecular identifiers. Input amounts of 1 to 10 million T cells were used. These gave around 500,000 cDNA molecules, so each molecule approximated one T cell. One entry per CDR3 protein, called by TCRdb with MiXCR from the PCR reads. The profile shows roughly 650,000 distinct CDR3 sequences, around 60% of them singletons. The clonotype originates from a girl aged 2 to 9 with multiple sclerosis. Material for sequencing was blood. The gene calls are TRBV5-1 and TRBJ2-1; 9 bases agree with TRBD2. The CDR3 is CASSLLAGDNNEQFF. The CDR3 region has the DNA TGCGCCAGCAGCCTCTTAGCGGGGGATAACAATGAGCAGTTCTTC.